Each of the 20 T cell receptor beta chains below was sequenced from the same sample in a study of blood T cell repertoires in COVID-19 (TCRdb year 2020). Preparation of the library involved the immunoSEQ multiplex PCR assay. TCRdb re-hosts the immuneACCESS table, in-frame sequences only. Its copies lack some clones; in the studies checked, an unresolved V gene accounts for under half of them, and the cause for the rest is not known. Within this sample are about 300,000 clones, with around 84% of them counted one time only. Together, the top ten hold over 1% of the sample. Sample: peripheral blood. Receptors originate from a man aged 65 to 85 with acute or convalescent COVID-19.

The rearrangement joins TRBV7-2 to TRBJ1-3; D gene ambiguous. Trimming pared 2 bases from V and 0 bases from J, leaving 11 bases between. CDR3 length: 16 amino acids. Germline V CDR1 and CDR2: SGHTA, FQGNSA. CDR3: CASSLSIGSSGNTIYF. CDR3 DNA sequence: TGTGCCAGCAGCTTATCAATCGGGAGCTCTGGAAACACCATATATTTT.

This clone was seen a few times. V gene TRBV5-4 combines with J gene TRBJ2-2, with TRBD2 matching 13 bases. Trimming at V came to 4 bases and at J to 4 bases, leaving 4 bases not matched to a gene. CDR3 length equals 16 residues. Per germline, CDR1 SGHNT and CDR2 YYREEE (reference sequence). The CDR3 DNA follows: TGTGCCAGCAGCAGTACTAGCGGGAGGGCCACCGGGGAGCTGTTTTTT. Protein: CASSSTSGRATGELFF. The full variable domain, in which reference TRBV5-4 and TRBJ2-2 provide the parts outside the CDR3, is ETGVTQSPTHLIKTRGQQVTLRCSSQSGHNTVSWYQQALGQGPQFIFQYYREEENGRGNFPPRFSGLQFPNYSSELNVNALELDDSALYLCASSSTSGRATGELFFGEGSRLTVL.

The genes are TRBV4-1 and TRBJ2-7; 10 nucleotides align to TRBD2. Germline CDR1 MGHRA, CDR2 YSYEKL. Germline trimming cut 4 bases from V and 9 bases from J; bases unmatched to any gene: 9. This CDR3 comprises 14 residues. The CDR3 loop reads CASSPPDSGRGQYF. CDR3 DNA: TGCGCCAGCAGCCCTCCGGACAGCGGGAGGGGGCAGTACTTC.

The V and J genes are TRBV3-1 (or the pseudogene TRBV3-2) and TRBJ2-1; TRBD2 matches 8 bases. Germline V lookup: CDR1 LGHDT, CDR2 YNNKEL (reference sequence). This CDR3 contains 16 residues. Trimming at V came to 0 bases and at J to 7 bases, leaving 8 bases not matched to a gene. In nucleotides, the CDR3 is TGTGCCAGCAGCCAAGACACGGGGGGGGCGAAGAATGAGCAGTTCTTC. This gives the protein CASSQDTGGAKNEQFF.

This clone was seen a few times. The J gene is TRBJ2-5, the V gene TRBV10-3; TRBD1 agrees at 8 bases. J was trimmed by 5 bases and V by 11 bases; bases with no gene match: 13. Germline values: CDR1 ENHRY, CDR2 SYGVKD. The CDR3 runs to 14 residues. CDR3: CASRPDRGWETQYF. The CDR3 DNA follows: TGTGCCTCCCGGCCCGACAGGGGATGGGAGACCCAGTACTTC.

The chain joins TRBV5-1 to TRBJ1-1; 7 bases line up with TRBD1. J gave up 5 bases and V 4 bases, and 8 bases lay outside the gene matches. This CDR3 has 14 amino acids. CDR1 SGHRS and CDR2 YFSETQ come from the germline V gene. As DNA, the CDR3 is TGCGCCAGCAGCGTCGCAGGGGGAGAAACTGAAGCTTTCTTT. This gives the protein CASSVAGGETEAFF.

The chain employs TRBV19 and TRBJ1-2, with D unclear. Per the germline V gene, CDR1 is LNHDA and CDR2 is SQIVND (reference sequence). With 0 bases removed from V and 6 bases from J, the gap between germline ends came to 14 bases. The CDR3 contains 15 residues. The CDR3 nucleotides are TGTGCCAGTAGTATAGAGGTAAAGTGGTCGGATGGCTACACCTTC. Residues: CASSIEVKWSDGYTF. The complete variable domain, with remaining parts taken from reference TRBV19 and TRBJ1-2, reads DGGITQSPKYLFRKEGQNVTLSCEQNLNHDAMYWYRQDPGQGLRLIYYSQIVNDFQKGDIAEGYSVSREKKESFPLTVTSAQKNPTAFYLCASSIEVKWSDGYTFGSGTRLTVV.

This clone was seen more than once but under ten times. This chain uses TRBV7-9 with TRBJ1-4; 9 nucleotides line up with TRBD1. Germline V gene lookup returns CDR1 SEHNR and CDR2 FQNEAQ (reference sequence). Germline trimming cut 7 bases from V and 4 bases from J; bases unmatched to any gene: 10. This CDR3 region has 16 residues. DNA for the CDR3: TGTGCCAGCATCCAAACAGGGGGCGGCCGTAATGAAAAACTGTTTTTT. This codes for CASIQTGGGRNEKLFF. The full variable domain, in which reference TRBV7-9 and TRBJ1-4 provide the parts outside the CDR3, is DTGVSQNPRHKITKRGQNVTFRCDPISEHNRLYWYRQTLGQGPEFLTYFQNEAQLEKSRLLSDRFSAERPKGSFSTLEIQRTEQGDSAMYLCASIQTGGGRNEKLFFGSGTQLSVL.

V is TRBV18 and J is TRBJ2-3; D call uncertain. Trimming stripped 0 bases from V and 1 base from J, with 5 bases between. The CDR3 consists of 14 residues. Germline CDR1 reads KGHSH; CDR2 reads LQKENI. CDR3 sequence (DNA): TGTGCCAGCTCACCACCCCCTGGCACAGATACGCAGTATTTT. Its translation: CASSPPPGTDTQYF.

The CDR3 protein is CASSPRTPGDSPLHF. The CDR3 nucleotides are TGTGCCAGCAGCCCGAGGACGCCGGGGGATTCACCCCTCCACTTT. V usage is TRBV3-1 (or the pseudogene TRBV3-2) and J usage is TRBJ1-6; tentatively, D is TRBD1 (5 bases). From germline, CDR1 is LGHDT and CDR2 YNNKEL (reference sequence). With 4 bases removed from V and 8 bases from J, the gap between germline ends came to 15 bases. This CDR3 is 15 amino acids long.

V gene TRBV7-8 combines with J gene TRBJ2-5; 13 bases agree with TRBD2. CDR1 SGHVS and CDR2 FQNEAQ come from the germline V gene. CDR3 length: 18 residues. V was pared by 3 bases and J by 2 bases, with 9 bases of the junction left unmatched. As DNA, the CDR3 is TGTGCCAGCAGCTTGCTTCGGACTAGCGGGGGCCCACAAGAGACCCAGTACTTC. This sequence encodes CASSLLRTSGGPQETQYF.

The rearrangement links TRBV7-8 to TRBJ2-5; 9 nucleotides align to TRBD1. The CDR3 is 16 residues long. V lost 1 base, J lost 5 bases, and 8 bases stayed unmatched. Germline CDR1 SGHVS, CDR2 FQNEAQ. The CDR3 sequence is CASSLGIGDRAETQYF. In nucleotides, the CDR3 is TGTGCCAGCAGCTTAGGAATAGGGGACAGGGCTGAGACCCAGTACTTC.

The chain carries TRBV2 and TRBJ2-5, with 11 bases lining up with TRBD2. Germline CDR1 reads SNHLY; CDR2 reads FYNNEI. There are 15 residues in the CDR3. After removal of 5 bases from V and 2 bases from J, the junction contained 4 bases not matched to a gene. In DNA, the CDR3 is TGTGCCAGCAGTCGACTAGCGGGGTGGCAAGAGACCCAGTACTTC. Amino acid sequence: CASSRLAGWQETQYF. The complete variable domain, with remaining parts taken from reference TRBV2 and TRBJ2-5, reads EPEVTQTPSHQVTQMGQEVILRCVPISNHLYFYWYRQILGQKVEFLVSFYNNEISEKSEIFDDQFSVERPDGSNFTLKIRSTKLEDSAMYFCASSRLAGWQETQYFGPGTRLLVL.

The V call is TRBV10-3, the J call TRBJ1-2; TRBD1 agrees at 10 bases. Trimming cost V 6 bases and J 2 bases; bases outside gene matches: 3. Germline CDR1 ENHRY, CDR2 SYGVKD. The CDR3 runs to 14 residues. The CDR3 protein is CAISGTGDNYGYTF. CDR3 in DNA: TGTGCCATCAGCGGGACAGGGGACAACTATGGCTACACCTTC.

The chain employs TRBV5-4 and TRBJ2-3; 9 bases match TRBD2. Germline V gene data show CDR1 as SGHNT and CDR2 as YYREEE (reference sequence). The CDR3 consists of 16 residues. The V gene end was trimmed by 4 bases and the J gene end by 4 bases; junction bases not matched to a gene: 10. CDR3 residues: CASSRSLAGIADTQYF. The CDR3 DNA sequence: TGTGCCAGCAGCAGAAGTCTAGCGGGAATTGCAGATACGCAGTATTTT.

The V and J genes are TRBV19 and TRBJ1-1, with 7 bases aligning to TRBD1. Germline loops: CDR1 LNHDA, CDR2 SQIVND (reference sequence). Trimming cost V 6 bases and J 4 bases; bases outside gene matches: 14. This CDR3 is built from 16 residues. CDR3 DNA sequence: TGTGCCAGTAGGGCAGACAGGGTTGGAATCGGCACTGAAGCTTTCTTT. This sequence encodes CASRADRVGIGTEAFF.

The chain is built from TRBV6-5 and TRBJ2-5; D perhaps matches TRBD2 (6 bases). Germline CDR1 is MNHEY and CDR2 is SVGAGI. Trimming shortened V by 0 bases and J by 4 bases, and 9 bases separated the two germline ends. The CDR3 loop spans 14 amino acids. The CDR3 loop is CASSYSGGRETQYF. The CDR3 nucleotides are TGTGCCAGCAGTTACTCGGGGGGTCGAGAGACCCAGTACTTC.

This clone came up once. The chain uses TRBV4-2 and TRBJ2-2; 7 nucleotides match TRBD1. Unmatched junction bases numbered 6, after V lost 0 bases and J lost 5 bases. This CDR3 spans 16 amino acids. From germline, CDR1 is LGHNA and CDR2 YNFKEQ. This CDR3 reads CASSQDSTGKTGELFF. The DNA for the CDR3 is TGTGCCAGCAGCCAAGATTCGACAGGGAAAACCGGGGAGCTGTTTTTT.

V gene TRBV7-2 combines with J gene TRBJ2-5, with unresolved D. In germline, CDR1 is SGHTA, CDR2 FQGNSA. With 2 bases removed from V and 4 bases from J, the gap between germline ends came to 8 bases. The CDR3 is made up of 13 amino acids. CDR3 in amino acids: CASSLLYTETQYF. The CDR3 DNA reads as TGTGCCAGCAGCTTACTGTACACAGAGACCCAGTACTTC.

The chain carries TRBV5-5 and TRBJ1-5; D possibly corresponds to TRBD1 (5 bases). CDR1 SGHKS and CDR2 YYEKEE come from the germline V gene (reference sequence). V dropped 1 base and J dropped 7 bases, with 12 bases sitting between them. The CDR3 is 14 amino acids. The CDR3 coding sequence is TGTGCCAGCAGCTTGCGGGGGGTGGACCAGCCCCAGCATTTT. Its protein product is CASSLRGVDQPQHF.